Following are 27 T cell receptor beta chains from one sample sequenced in a study of cytomegalovirus exposure and HLA in healthy donors. The PCR made use of 60 Vbeta and 13 Jbeta primers. Sequenced by immunoSEQ multiplex PCR; TCRdb stores in-frame clones only, minus some. This sample has some 100,000 clones, with 70% to 80% found just once. The sequencing input was PBMCs. The receptors come from a male donor in good health and CMV-seropositive.

V is TRBV11-3 and J is TRBJ1-4; tentative D call: TRBD1 (6 bases). This CDR3 region has 12 residues. Trimming pared 4 bases from V and 10 bases from J, leaving 10 bases between. Germline CDR1 reads SGHNT; CDR2 reads YENEEA. The CDR3 loop is CASSSTGRKLFF. Written as DNA, the CDR3 is TGTGCCAGCAGCTCGACAGGTCGAAAACTGTTTTTT.

This sequence joins TRBV6-5 and TRBJ1-6; D remains unclear. The ends were cut back, 0 bases at V and 6 bases at J, with 12 bases in the middle. The CDR3 contains 16 residues. Germline V CDR1 and CDR2: MNHEY, SVGAGI. The CDR3 protein is CASSYSNTGSNSPLHF. In DNA, the CDR3 is TGTGCCAGCAGTTACTCGAATACCGGGAGTAATTCACCCCTCCACTTT.

V is TRBV18 and J is TRBJ1-3; maybe TRBD1 (5 bases). CDR3 size: 16 residues. CDR1 KGHSH and CDR2 LQKENI come from the germline V gene. V was shortened by 1 base and J by 4 bases, with 14 bases between the two germline ends. The CDR3 spells CASSPQQENRGNTIYF. In nucleotides, the CDR3 is TGTGCCAGCTCACCACAACAGGAGAACCGCGGAAACACCATATATTTT.

The chain employs TRBV27 and TRBJ2-1; the D gene is possibly TRBD2 (5 bases). The CDR3 covers 15 residues. Deletions cut 0 bases from V and 13 bases from J, with 19 bases between. From germline, CDR1 is MNHEY and CDR2 SMNVEV (reference sequence). The CDR3, as DNA: TGTGCCAGCAGTTTATCGGGTACCCTTGCCCGGGATCAGTTCTTC. Its protein product is CASSLSGTLARDQFF.

In its sample, this clone was seen once. The genes are TRBV9 and TRBJ1-4; 10 bases map to TRBD1. This CDR3 comprises 13 residues. Per the germline V gene, CDR1 is SGDLS and CDR2 is YYNGEE. V was clipped by 3 bases and J by 10 bases; unmatched bases: 3. The chain's CDR3 is CASSARQGAKLFF. CDR3 nucleotide sequence: TGTGCCAGCAGCGCGAGACAGGGGGCAAAACTGTTTTTT.

The V and J genes are TRBV6-1 and TRBJ1-2; D might be TRBD1 (5 bases). The germline V and J ends were trimmed by 4 bases and 7 bases, with 16 bases remaining between them. Germline V lookup: CDR1 MNHNS, CDR2 SASEGT. The CDR3 is 14 residues long. The CDR3 region has the DNA TGTGCCAGCAGTGGGGGGGGAACTCGGGCTGGCTACACCTTC. This gives the protein CASSGGGTRAGYTF.

The gene calls are TRBV12-5 and TRBJ1-1, with D unclear. This CDR3 has 14 amino acids. The germline V gene encodes CDR1 LGHNT and CDR2 FRNRAP. V lost 2 bases and J lost 6, with 13 bases in between. CDR3 nucleotides: TGTGCTAGTGGTTTGACTACAACGGTGGCTGAAGCTTTCTTT. It translates to CASGLTTTVAEAFF. Looking up the rest from reference TRBV12-5 and TRBJ1-1 gives the full variable domain: DARVTQTPRHKVTEMGQEVTMRCQPILGHNTVFWYRQTMMQGLELLAYFRNRAPLDDSGMPKDRFSAEMPDATLATLKIQPSEPRDSAVYFCASGLTTTVAEAFFGQGTRLTVV.

This clone was seen a single time. CDR3: CASSSARDSIYEQYF. As DNA, the CDR3 is TGTGCCAGCAGCTCCGCCCGGGACTCTATCTACGAGCAGTACTTC. V is TRBV5-4 and J is TRBJ2-7, with TRBD2 as a possible D gene (6 bases). The CDR3 totals 15 residues. V dropped 3 bases and J dropped 3 bases, with 16 bases sitting between them. Per germline, CDR1 SGHNT and CDR2 YYREEE (reference sequence).

The J gene is TRBJ2-3, the V gene TRBV4-1; maybe TRBD1 (5 bases). The germline V gene has CDR1 MGHRA and CDR2 YSYEKL. The V end was cut by 6 bases, the J end by 1 base, with 14 bases between. This CDR3 is built from 15 residues. The CDR3 protein is CASRRTLGGTDTQYF. The CDR3 DNA reads TGCGCCAGCAGGAGGACACTCGGAGGCACAGATACGCAGTATTTT.

This chain connects TRBV7-2 to TRBJ2-1; maybe TRBD1 (5 bases). This CDR3 has 15 residues. Germline CDR1 and CDR2: SGHTA and FQGNSA. Trimming cost V 3 bases and J 2 bases, with 11 bases left between them. CDR3 DNA: TGTGCCAGCAGCTTTCAGGGTCCCGCCTACAATGAGCAGTTCTTC. Amino acid sequence: CASSFQGPAYNEQFF. The variable domain in full, with the rest retrieved from reference TRBV7-2 and TRBJ2-1, is GAGVSQSPSNKVTEKGKDVELRCDPISGHTALYWYRQSLGQGLEFLIYFQGNSAPDKSGLPSDRFSAERTGGSVSTLTIQRTQQEDSAVYLCASSFQGPAYNEQFFGPGTRLTVL.

This sequence joins TRBV6-1 and TRBJ1-1, with no clear D. Germline V lookup: CDR1 MNHNS, CDR2 SASEGT. This CDR3 comprises 15 residues. V lost 5 bases, J lost 1 base, and 14 bases lay in between. The DNA for the CDR3 is TGTGCCAGCAGTCTGCCGGGTGGGAGGAACACTGAAGCTTTCTTT. It encodes CASSLPGGRNTEAFF.

This rearrangement joins TRBV7-2 to TRBJ2-7; 8 positions agree with TRBD1. V gave up 5 bases and J gave up 4 bases; unmatched junction bases: 10. Looked up from germline, CDR1 is SGHTA and CDR2 is FQGNSA. The CDR3 extends over 15 amino acids. The CDR3 region has the DNA TGTGCCAGCAGCCCCCATGGGACAGGTCCTTACGAGCAGTACTTC. Translation: CASSPHGTGPYEQYF.

CDR3 region: CASSLQNNSPLHF. In DNA, the CDR3 is TGTGCCAGCAGCTTACAGAATAATTCACCCCTCCACTTT. This chain links TRBV7-9 with TRBJ1-6; D is undetermined. Per germline, CDR1 SEHNR and CDR2 FQNEAQ (reference sequence). The CDR3 has 13 residues. Trimming left V 2 bases short and J 5 bases short, with 4 bases between.

The CDR3 nucleotides are TGTGCCAGCAGTTACCGGGGGGGTCCCAATGAGCAGTTCTTC. It specifies CASSYRGGPNEQFF. This chain joins TRBV6-5 and TRBJ2-1, with 8 bases that match TRBD2. Unmatched junction bases numbered 3, after V lost 2 bases and J lost 6 bases. Germline CDR1 reads MNHEY; CDR2 reads SVGAGI. The CDR3 consists of 14 residues.

This chain links TRBV6-1 with TRBJ2-5; a weak D match, TRBD1 (6 bases). CDR3 length: 15 amino acids. CDR1 and CDR2 (germline): MNHNS, SASEGT. Trimming took off 1 base at V and 0 bases at J, with 9 bases between the two ends. The CDR3 reads CASSEGTAYQETQYF. In DNA, the CDR3 is TGTGCCAGCAGTGAAGGGACAGCGTACCAAGAGACCCAGTACTTC.

This chain joins TRBV29-1 and TRBJ1-2; 8 bases are a match to TRBD1. Germline CDR1 SQVTM, CDR2 ANQGSEA. This CDR3 contains 12 residues. Unmatched junction bases numbered 0, after V lost 4 bases and J lost 2 bases. The CDR3 DNA is TGCAGCGTTGCAGGGGGCAACTATGGCTACACCTTC. This sequence encodes CSVAGGNYGYTF.

V and J are TRBV6-6 and TRBJ1-4, with D possibly being TRBD1 (5 bases). The CDR3 runs 14 residues. Germline V gene data show CDR1 as MNHNY and CDR2 as SVGAGI (reference sequence). Trimming pared 2 bases from V and 5 bases from J, leaving 9 bases between. The chain's CDR3 is CASSYESGNEKLFF. Here the CDR3 DNA reads TGTGCCAGCAGTTACGAGTCAGGGAATGAAAAACTGTTTTTT.

The genes are TRBV12-5 and TRBJ1-5, with 9 bases lining up with TRBD1. The CDR3 runs 15 residues. Germline CDR1 reads LGHNT; CDR2 reads FRNRAP. J was trimmed by 5 bases and V by 5 bases; bases with no gene match: 7. This chain's CDR3 is CASGPGQGWYQPQHF. The CDR3 DNA sequence: TGTGCTAGTGGTCCGGGACAGGGTTGGTATCAGCCCCAGCATTTT.

The rearrangement uses TRBV4-2 and TRBJ1-2, with a possible D match to TRBD1 (6 bases). V lost 1 base and J 4 bases, leaving 16 bases between the germline ends. The germline V gene encodes CDR1 LGHNA and CDR2 YNFKEQ. CDR3 length: 16 amino acids. In DNA, the CDR3 is TGTGCCAGCAGCCAAGTTGATCAGGGGCTACTCTATGGCTACACCTTC. Translation: CASSQVDQGLLYGYTF.

This clone turned up a few times. The V gene is TRBV6-6, the J gene TRBJ1-1; no reliable D call. V lost 0 bases and J lost 3, with 8 bases in between. The CDR3 runs 14 residues. The germline V gene has CDR1 MNHNY and CDR2 SVGAGI (reference sequence). CDR3 nucleotide sequence: TGTGCCAGCAGTTACTCAGTGTCAGACACTGAAGCTTTCTTT. It encodes CASSYSVSDTEAFF.

V is TRBV19 and J is TRBJ2-5, with 10 positions matching TRBD2. Germline CDR1 LNHDA, CDR2 SQIVND (reference sequence). V dropped 5 bases and J dropped 3; count of bases not matched to a gene: 3. The CDR3 loop spans 14 amino acids. The CDR3 protein is CASSPLAGEETQYF. The DNA for the CDR3 is TGTGCCAGTAGTCCGCTAGCGGGGGAAGAGACCCAGTACTTC.

This clone turned up a few times. The chain recombines TRBV5-5 with TRBJ1-1; TRBD1 is a possible D gene (6 bases). The CDR3 spans 13 residues. V lost 10 bases to trimming and J lost 4 bases, with 17 bases between them. Germline V lookup: CDR1 SGHKS, CDR2 YYEKEE (reference sequence). The CDR3 here is CAWYREGSTEAFF. DNA of the CDR3: TGTGCCTGGTACAGGGAGGGAAGCACTGAAGCTTTCTTT.

V and J are TRBV19 and TRBJ2-5; 7 bases match TRBD1. CDR1 is LNHDA, CDR2 SQIVND, per germline (reference sequence). The V and J ends lost 6 bases and 3 bases, in that order; junction bases with no gene match: 10. CDR3 length equals 15 residues. DNA of the CDR3: TGTGCCAGTAGAAAAAGGCAGGGGGAGAAAGAGACCCAGTACTTC. Its translation is CASRKRQGEKETQYF.

The chain combines TRBV7-2 with TRBJ2-2; TRBD1 is a possible D gene (6 bases). The germline CDR1 and CDR2 sequences are SGHTA and FQGNSA. CDR3 length equals 15 residues. Trimming left V 4 bases short and J 0 bases short, with 9 bases between. CDR3 nucleotides: TGTGCCAGCAGCTCACGACAGGCGAACACCGGGGAGCTGTTTTTT. Its protein product is CASSSRQANTGELFF.

CDR3 sequence: CASSVDWPTGHAFF. DNA of the CDR3: TGTGCCAGCAGCGTCGACTGGCCAACAGGACACGCTTTCTTT. The chain uses TRBV11-2 and TRBJ1-1; possibly TRBD1 for D (5 bases). The CDR3 contains 14 residues. The V end was cut by 5 bases, the J end by 11 bases, with 21 bases between. Germline assignment: CDR1 SGHAT and CDR2 FQNNGV. Full variable domain (outside the CDR3, taken from reference TRBV11-2 and TRBJ1-1): EAGVAQSPRYKIIEKRQSVAFWCNPISGHATLYWYQQILGQGPKLLIQFQNNGVVDDSQLPKDRFSAERLKGVDSTLKIQPAKLEDSAVYLCASSVDWPTGHAFFGQGTRLTVV.

The rearrangement uses TRBV6-5 and TRBJ1-6; TRBD1 is a possible D gene (5 bases). Germline V lookup: CDR1 MNHEY, CDR2 SVGAGI. The CDR3 is made up of 15 amino acids. The V end lost 9 bases, the J end lost 8 bases, and 20 bases lay between the germline ends. The CDR3 sequence: CASGWGGGIDSPLHF. The CDR3, as DNA: TGTGCCAGTGGGTGGGGGGGAGGGATCGATTCACCCCTCCACTTT.

The sample holds a few counts of this clone. This sample also contains other DNA sequences that code for the same CDR3. V and J are TRBV9 and TRBJ2-7, with TRBD2 matching over 7 bases. CDR3 length: 14 amino acids. Trimming at V came to 7 bases and at J to 3 bases, leaving 10 bases not matched to a gene. CDR1 is SGDLS and CDR2 is YYNGEE in the germline V gene. CDR3: CASSSSGVGYEQYF. The CDR3 DNA is TGTGCCAGCTCCTCCAGCGGGGTAGGCTACGAGCAGTACTTC.